Listed here are 10 T cell receptor beta chains from one sample, sequenced in a study of blood T cells in healthy people across ages. It was with a sample-barcoded 5' primer and a J-beta primer mix that a second PCR of roughly 6 to 11 cycles was run. Using its own MiXCR run on the 5' RACE reads, TCRdb lists one record per CDR3 protein. This sample has over a million distinct CDR3 sequences; almost 60% occur once, and the top ten carry over 5%. The sample taken for sequencing was blood. The origin of the receptors is a man aged 18 to 29 in good health.

The CDR3 region is CSARQDSYEQYF. The CDR3 bases are TGCAGTGCTAGACAGGATTCCTACGAGCAGTACTTC. The V call is TRBV20-1, the J call TRBJ2-7; D remains ambiguous. The CDR3 sequence is 12 residues long. With 2 bases removed from V and 1 base from J, the gap between germline ends came to 6 bases. Germline V CDR1 and CDR2: DFQATT, SNEGSKA (reference sequence).

The chain joins TRBV27 to TRBJ1-2; 8 positions match TRBD1. The V gene's germline CDR1 is MNHEY and CDR2 SMNVEV (reference sequence). V was pared by 7 bases and J by 5 bases, with 12 bases of the junction left unmatched. This CDR3 is 15 amino acids long. CDR3 sequence reads: CASKWGAGGIYGYTF. The DNA of the CDR3 is TGTGCCAGCAAATGGGGCGCAGGGGGCATTTATGGCTACACCTTC.

V and J are TRBV5-1 and TRBJ2-5; D gene uncertain. CDR3 size: 12 residues. The germline V gene has CDR1 SGHRS and CDR2 YFSETQ. Trimming pared 4 bases from V and 4 bases from J, leaving 8 bases between. In nucleotides, the CDR3 is TGCGCCAGCAGCGGGAACCGAGAGACCCAGTACTTC. It codes for CASSGNRETQYF.

This clonotype came up a few times. The V call is TRBV20-1, the J call TRBJ1-2; D ambiguous. CDR3 length equals 15 residues. In germline, CDR1 is DFQATT, CDR2 SNEGSKA (reference sequence). Trimming removed 1 base at V and 5 bases at J, with 17 bases between. In DNA, the CDR3 is TGCAGTGCTAGAGTCTTATCCCAGGACGTATATGGCTACACCTTC. Protein: CSARVLSQDVYGYTF.

A few counts support this clonotype. The chain employs TRBV12-3 or TRBV12-4 and TRBJ2-5, with a possible D match to TRBD1 (6 bases). V dropped 4 bases and J dropped 4 bases, with 16 bases sitting between them. There are 15 residues in the CDR3. This CDR3 is CASSSQWQGRETQYF. The CDR3 coding sequence is TGTGCCAGCAGTTCTCAATGGCAGGGGAGAGAGACCCAGTACTTC.

In nucleotides, the CDR3 is TGTGCCAGACGTTTCCGGGACGGTATCTACGAGCAGTACTTC. As protein: CARRFRDGIYEQYF. The J gene is TRBJ2-7, the V gene TRBV6-2 or TRBV6-3; tentatively, D is TRBD1 or TRBD2 (5 bases each). This CDR3 is 14 amino acids long. Germline CDR1 reads MNHEY; CDR2 reads SVGEGT. Trimming stripped 9 bases from V and 3 bases from J, with 18 bases between.

The gene calls are TRBV20-1 and TRBJ1-2, with D maybe TRBD1 (6 bases). In germline, CDR1 is DFQATT, CDR2 SNEGSKA (reference sequence). This CDR3 region has 13 residues. Deletions cut 3 bases from V and 1 base from J, with 9 bases between. CDR3 in amino acids: CSASRGVNYGYTF. The CDR3 DNA is TGCAGTGCTAGCAGGGGTGTTAACTATGGCTACACCTTC.

V is TRBV6-2 or TRBV6-3 and J is TRBJ2-2; no clear D. The CDR3 is 15 residues long. Per germline, CDR1 MNHEY and CDR2 SVGEGT. V lost 5 bases to trimming and J lost 4 bases, with 14 bases between them. CDR3: CASSGSLHSTGELFF. The DNA of the CDR3 is TGTGCCAGCAGTGGCAGCCTCCATAGCACCGGGGAGCTGTTTTTT.

The chain couples TRBV5-6 to TRBJ2-7; tentatively, D is TRBD1 (6 bases). This CDR3 spans 14 amino acids. Germline V lookup: CDR1 SGHDT, CDR2 YYEEEE. The germline V and J ends were trimmed by 4 bases and 7 bases, with 18 bases remaining between them. DNA for the CDR3: TGTGCCAGCAGCCCTCCCGACAGGTCTAGGGAGCAGTACTTC. Its protein product is CASSPPDRSREQYF.

V usage is TRBV4-3 and J usage is TRBJ2-7; TRBD2 matches 9 bases. Losses at the gene ends were 4 bases for V and 1 base for J; bases not matched to a gene: 14. Germline V gene sequence: CDR1 LGHNA, CDR2 YSLEER. CDR3 length: 18 amino acids. CDR3 protein: CASSLRTDSGGSSYEQYF. The CDR3 coding sequence is TGCGCCAGCAGCCTTAGGACGGATAGCGGGGGAAGTTCCTACGAGCAGTACTTC.